This is a list of T cell receptor beta chains from one sample in a study of blood T cell repertoires in COVID-19. This table comes from immunoSEQ multiplex PCR, and its TCRdb copy is limited to in-frame clones, with some not included. The data show about 210,000 clones, approximately 78% seen once. Sequencing was done on a sample of PBMCs or T cells enriched from blood (not recorded which). Every receptor here comes from a man aged 40-55 years who had recovered from COVID-19. Each CDR3 is given with its conserved first and last residue. The order of the fields is clone size, J gene, D gene, V gene, CDR3 DNA, CDR3 protein. A D gene is named only where the DNA matches it firmly. Only some rows state a clone size, as once, few, many or a class for expanded clones.

>-|TRBJ1-1|-|TRBV29-1
TGCAGTGCAGGGAACACTGAAGCTTTCTTT
CSAGNTEAFF
>-|TRBJ1-5|-|TRBV10-3
TGTGCCACACGACAGGCCTTGGAGAGCAATCAGCCCCAGCATTTT
CATRQALESNQPQHF
>-|TRBJ2-1|-|TRBV11-2
TGTGCCAGCAGCTTTCCGGCGGGACTCGGGTACAATGAGCAGTTCTTC
CASSFPAGLGYNEQFF
>-|TRBJ1-2|-|TRBV30
TGTGCCTGGACCCCGGGACAATTCTATGGCTACACCTTC
CAWTPGQFYGYTF
>-|TRBJ1-5|-|TRBV19
TGTGCCAGTACTCTGGCACAGGGTAATCAGCCCCAGCATTTT
CASTLAQGNQPQHF
>-|TRBJ2-1|TRBD2|TRBV6-1
TGTGCCAGCAGTGATGGGCGGGGGGGGTACAATGAGCAGTTCTTC
CASSDGRGGYNEQFF
>-|TRBJ2-3|-|TRBV4-1
TGCGCCAGCAGCCAAGTAAGCGGGTGGTGGGCAGATACGCAGTATTTT
CASSQVSGWWADTQYF
>-|TRBJ1-1|TRBD1|TRBV5-6
TGTGCCAGCAGCTCGCGACAGGGGGGCACTGAAGCTTTCTTT
CASSSRQGGTEAFF
>-|TRBJ1-2|TRBD1|TRBV5-1
TGCGCCAGCAACCAACAGGGGTCGGCCTATGGCTACACCTTC
CASNQQGSAYGYTF
>-|TRBJ2-7|TRBD2|TRBV7-2
TGTGCCAGCAGCCCCAGCGGGGGGGGGCGAAAGCAGTACTTC
CASSPSGGGRKQYF
>-|TRBJ2-7|TRBD1|TRBV5-6
TGTGCCAGCAGCAGAGACAGGGTGTCCTACGAGCAGTACTTC
CASSRDRVSYEQYF
>-|TRBJ1-3|-|TRBV7-9
TGTGCCAGCAGCCCCCGGAGCTTCAGCTCTGGAAACACCATATATTTT
CASSPRSFSSGNTIYF
>-|TRBJ1-6|-|TRBV27
TGTGCCAGCAGTCCCACCCCACAAGGAGGGCTGTACTTT
CASSPTPQGGLYF
>-|TRBJ1-2|-|TRBV6-5
TGTGCCAGCAGTTACGGAGGAGGGAGACCAAACTATGGCTACACCTTC
CASSYGGGRPNYGYTF
>-|TRBJ1-2|TRBD1|TRBV3-1/TRBV3-2
TGTGCCAGCAGCCAAGCCGGGACAGGTAACTATGGCTACACCTTC
CASSQAGTGNYGYTF
>-|TRBJ1-3|-|TRBV27
TGTGCCACCAGCTTGAAGGGGGCTGGAAACACCATATATTTT
CATSLKGAGNTIYF
>-|TRBJ1-1|-|TRBV7-8
TGTGCCAGCAGCCCGCTTGGACAGATGAACACTGAAGCTTTCTTT
CASSPLGQMNTEAFF
>-|TRBJ2-7|-|TRBV6-5
TGTGCCAGCAGTCCCCCTCCCCTCTACGAGCAGTACTTC
CASSPPPLYEQYF
>-|TRBJ2-6|TRBD1|TRBV5-1
TGCGCCAGCAGCTTGGGATTACAGGGGAACGTCCTGACTTTC
CASSLGLQGNVLTF
>-|TRBJ1-1|TRBD1|TRBV7-6
TGTGCCAGCAGCCCCCAACCGAGACAGGGTCCCACTGAAGCTTTCTTT
CASSPQPRQGPTEAFF
>-|TRBJ2-2|TRBD2|TRBV6-5
TGTGCCAGCAGTTACACTAGCGACACCGGGGAGCTGTTTTTT
CASSYTSDTGELFF
>-|TRBJ2-2|-|TRBV5-1
TGCGCCAGCACCTTAGAGAGGGCCGGGGAGCTGTTTTTT
CASTLERAGELFF
>-|TRBJ1-5|-|TRBV27
TGTGCCAGCCGTCAAGGGGGAGAAAGGAATCAGCCCCAGCATTTT
CASRQGGERNQPQHF
>few|TRBJ1-5|TRBD1|TRBV2
TGTGCCAGCAGTAGACAGGGAATTCTGCTCCATCAGCCCCAGCATTTT
CASSRQGILLHQPQHF
>-|TRBJ2-2|-|TRBV7-3
TGTGCCAGCAGCTTAAATGCGCAGGGTACCGGGGAGCTGTTTTTT
CASSLNAQGTGELFF
>-|TRBJ2-2|TRBD1|TRBV12-5
TGTGCTAGTGGTTTGGTAAGAGACAGGGGGCCCGGGGAGCTGTTTTTT
CASGLVRDRGPGELFF
>-|TRBJ1-1|TRBD1|TRBV19
TGTGCCAGTAGTATTCTGGGGACAGGGGGGATGAACACTGAAGCTTTCTTT
CASSILGTGGMNTEAFF
>-|TRBJ2-6|TRBD1|TRBV5-1
TGCGCCAGCAGGTCAGGGGGCGATGGGGCCAACGTCCTGACTTTC
CASRSGGDGANVLTF
>-|TRBJ1-1|-|TRBV6-5
TGTGCCAGCAGTTACCTCCGAGGAGGCGCTATCACTGAAGCTTTCTTT
CASSYLRGGAITEAFF
>-|TRBJ1-1|TRBD1|TRBV4-2
TGTGCCAGCAGCCAAGTGGACAGGGGGCCGAACACTGAAGCTTTCTTT
CASSQVDRGPNTEAFF
>-|TRBJ1-1|TRBD1|TRBV7-8
TGTGCCAGCAGCTTCCGACAGGGGAACACTGAAGCTTTCTTT
CASSFRQGNTEAFF
>-|TRBJ2-2|-|TRBV5-1
TGCGCCAGCAGCTTAAATCCTAAGAACACCGGGGAGCTGTTTTTT
CASSLNPKNTGELFF
>-|TRBJ1-2|-|TRBV7-9
TGTGCCAGCAGCGGACTAAGACCGGACGCTAACTATGGCTACACCTTC
CASSGLRPDANYGYTF
>once|TRBJ2-7|TRBD1|TRBV7-3
TGTGCCAGCAGGGTCACAGGGGGAAGCTACGAGCAGTACTTC
CASRVTGGSYEQYF
>-|TRBJ2-3|TRBD2|TRBV5-1
TGCGCCAGCAGCCCAACAGCGGGAGGGCCGTCAGATACGCAGTATTTT
CASSPTAGGPSDTQYF
>-|TRBJ2-5|TRBD2|TRBV7-8
TGTGCCAGCAGCCTGGGACTAGCCGAGACCCAGTACTTC
CASSLGLAETQYF
>-|TRBJ2-7|TRBD1|TRBV19
TGTGCCAGTAGTATGGGCCTTTTTAGGACAGGGGGCAGAAACTACGAGCAGTACTTC
CASSMGLFRTGGRNYEQYF
>-|TRBJ1-6|TRBD1|TRBV10-3
TGTGCCATCAGTGAAGGGCAGGGGGCGGGGTCACCCCTCCACTTT
CAISEGQGAGSPLHF
>many|TRBJ1-1|-|TRBV20-1
TGCAGTGCTAGTCGTCAGGGGTTGGCTGAAGCTTTCTTT
CSASRQGLAEAFF
>-|TRBJ2-1|-|TRBV28
TGTGCCGCCAGAAAAGCGGGCCAATCCTACAATGAGCAGTTCTTC
CAARKAGQSYNEQFF
>-|TRBJ2-1|TRBD1|TRBV7-3
TGTGCCAGCAGCGTTTCAGGGGGCGCGGGGAATGAGCAGTTCTTC
CASSVSGGAGNEQFF
>-|TRBJ1-2|-|TRBV2
TGTGCCAGCAGCCTCACAGGTATGGCTGGTGGCTACACCTTC
CASSLTGMAGGYTF
>few|TRBJ2-1|-|TRBV21-1
TGTGCCAGCAGCAAAGGTGGTAGCGGTTGTCCTCTTGGCAATGAGCAGTTCTTC
CASSKGGSGCPLGNEQFF
>-|TRBJ2-7|TRBD2|TRBV19
TGTGCCAGTAGTAGAGGACTAGCGGGAGAACTACGGGGTTCCTACGAGCAGTACTTC
CASSRGLAGELRGSYEQYF
>-|TRBJ2-2|TRBD2|TRBV10-3
TGTGCCAACCGGGAGACTAGCGGGGGAACCGGGGAGCTGTTTTTT
CANRETSGGTGELFF
>-|TRBJ2-1|TRBD2|TRBV24-1
TGTGCCACCAGTGACCCAATTGGGACTAGCGGACCGCAGTTCTTC
CATSDPIGTSGPQFF
>-|TRBJ1-3|TRBD1|TRBV7-2
TGTGCCAGCAGCCCGACAGGGGGACACAGCCTCGGTGGAAACACCATATATTTT
CASSPTGGHSLGGNTIYF
>-|TRBJ2-1|-|TRBV10-1
TGCGCCAGCAGTCCCCTAGCGAACAATGAGCAGTTCTTC
CASSPLANNEQFF
>-|TRBJ1-1|-|TRBV6-4
TGTGCCAGCAGTGATTCTAGCCGGGGCACTGAAGCTTTCTTT
CASSDSSRGTEAFF
>-|TRBJ2-5|TRBD2|TRBV3-1/TRBV3-2
TGTGCCAGCAGCCTCCTAGCGGGGATACAAGAGACCCAGTACTTC
CASSLLAGIQETQYF
>-|TRBJ2-4|TRBD1|TRBV29-1
TGCAGCGCCGCAGGACAGGGTAAAAACATTCAGTACTTC
CSAAGQGKNIQYF
>-|TRBJ2-2|-|TRBV7-2
TGTGCCAGCAGCTTAGGGGCGAGGAACACCGGGGAGCTGTTTTTT
CASSLGARNTGELFF
>-|TRBJ2-1|TRBD2|TRBV4-2
TGTGCCAGCAGCCAAGGATTAACCGGGACTAGCGGCCTTGGAGAGCAGTTCTTC
CASSQGLTGTSGLGEQFF
>-|TRBJ1-2|TRBD1|TRBV29-1
TGCAGCGTCGCCAGGACAGGGAACAACTATGGCTACACCTTC
CSVARTGNNYGYTF
>-|TRBJ2-3|-|TRBV5-4
TGTGCCAGCAGCCTGTCCACAGATACGCAGTATTTT
CASSLSTDTQYF
>-|TRBJ1-1|-|TRBV5-1
TGCGCCAGCAGCTCCCCGGAGGCAGTCGGCCCCACTGAAGCTTTCTTT
CASSSPEAVGPTEAFF
>-|TRBJ2-7|-|TRBV5-4
TGTGCCAGCAGCCCAGACTATCAGCTCCGTTTGGGCGAGCAGTACTTC
CASSPDYQLRLGEQYF
>-|TRBJ1-4|-|TRBV4-1
TGCGCCAGCAAGAAAACAGGGACCACGGAACTGTTTTTT
CASKKTGTTELFF